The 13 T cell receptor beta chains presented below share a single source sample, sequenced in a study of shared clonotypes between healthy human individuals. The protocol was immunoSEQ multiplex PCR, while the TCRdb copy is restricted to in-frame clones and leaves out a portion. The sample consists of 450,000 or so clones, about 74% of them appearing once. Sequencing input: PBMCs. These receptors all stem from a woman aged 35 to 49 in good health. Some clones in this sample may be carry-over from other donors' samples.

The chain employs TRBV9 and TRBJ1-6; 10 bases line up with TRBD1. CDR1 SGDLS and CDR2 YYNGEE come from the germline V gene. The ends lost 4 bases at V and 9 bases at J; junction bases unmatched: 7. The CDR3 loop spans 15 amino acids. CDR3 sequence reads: CASSRGRDRGSPLHF. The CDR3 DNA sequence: TGTGCCAGCAGCCGAGGCAGGGACAGGGGTTCACCCCTCCACTTT.

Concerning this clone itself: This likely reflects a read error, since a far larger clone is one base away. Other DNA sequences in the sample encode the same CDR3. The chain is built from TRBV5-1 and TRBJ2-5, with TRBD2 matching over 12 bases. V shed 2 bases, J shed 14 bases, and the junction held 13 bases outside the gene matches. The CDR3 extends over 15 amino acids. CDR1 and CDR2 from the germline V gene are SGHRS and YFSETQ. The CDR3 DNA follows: TGCGCCAGCAGCTTTTCTCCGACTAGCGGGAGTGTCCAATACTTC. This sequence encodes CASSFSPTSGSVQYF.

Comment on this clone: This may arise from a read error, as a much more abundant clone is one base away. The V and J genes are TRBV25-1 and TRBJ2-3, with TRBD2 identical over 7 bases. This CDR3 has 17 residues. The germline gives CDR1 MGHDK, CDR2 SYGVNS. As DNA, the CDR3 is TGTGCCGGCAGTGAATTAGGGAGGGGACCGTCCACAGATACGCAGTATTTT. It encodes CAGSELGRGPSTDTQYF.

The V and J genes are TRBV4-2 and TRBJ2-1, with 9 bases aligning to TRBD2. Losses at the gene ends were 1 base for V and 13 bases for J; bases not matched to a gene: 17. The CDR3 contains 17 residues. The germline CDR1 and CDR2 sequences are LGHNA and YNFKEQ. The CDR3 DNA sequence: TGTGCCAGCAGCCAAGGGCCCGGACTAGCGTTAATGGATCCCCAGTTCTTC. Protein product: CASSQGPGLALMDPQFF.

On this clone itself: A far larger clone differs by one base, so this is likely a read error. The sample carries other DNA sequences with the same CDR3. The CDR3: CASSFSGLASEQYF. CDR3 coding DNA: TGTGCCAGCAGCTTTTCCGGACTAGCGAGCGAGCAGTACTTC. The chain links TRBV5-6 to TRBJ2-5; 9 nucleotides match TRBD2. The better agreement between TRBJ2-7 and the DNA end casts doubt on the J call. The CDR3 runs 14 residues. Germline CDR1 SGHDT, CDR2 YYEEEE.

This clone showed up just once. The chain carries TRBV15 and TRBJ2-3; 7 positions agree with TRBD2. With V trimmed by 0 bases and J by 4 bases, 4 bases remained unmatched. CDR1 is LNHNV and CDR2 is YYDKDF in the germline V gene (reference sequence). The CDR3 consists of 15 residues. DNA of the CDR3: TGTGCCACCAGCAGAGATCGGGGGGTGGCAGATACGCAGTATTTT. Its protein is CATSRDRGVADTQYF.

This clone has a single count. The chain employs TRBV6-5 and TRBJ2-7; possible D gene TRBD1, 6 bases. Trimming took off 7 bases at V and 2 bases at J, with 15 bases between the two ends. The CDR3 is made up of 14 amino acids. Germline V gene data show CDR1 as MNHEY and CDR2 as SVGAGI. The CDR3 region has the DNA TGTGCCAGCACCAGACAGGCGGATCCCTACGAGCAGTACTTC. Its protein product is CASTRQADPYEQYF.

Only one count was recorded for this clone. The CDR3 region is CASRAGTSGRFYEQYF. The CDR3 coding sequence is TGTGCCAGCAGGGCCGGGACTAGCGGGAGGTTCTACGAGCAGTACTTC. The chain employs TRBV2 and TRBJ2-7; 15 positions match TRBD2. Germline lookup yields CDR1 SNHLY and CDR2 FYNNEI. J lost 3 bases, V lost 6 bases, and 6 bases had no gene match. The CDR3 covers 16 residues.

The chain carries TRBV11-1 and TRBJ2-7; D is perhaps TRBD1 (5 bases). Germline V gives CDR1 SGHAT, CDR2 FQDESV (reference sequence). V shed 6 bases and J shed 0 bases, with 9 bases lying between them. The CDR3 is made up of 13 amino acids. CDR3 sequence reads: CASRSDSSYEQYF. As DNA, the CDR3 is TGTGCCAGCAGAAGCGACAGCTCCTACGAGCAGTACTTC.

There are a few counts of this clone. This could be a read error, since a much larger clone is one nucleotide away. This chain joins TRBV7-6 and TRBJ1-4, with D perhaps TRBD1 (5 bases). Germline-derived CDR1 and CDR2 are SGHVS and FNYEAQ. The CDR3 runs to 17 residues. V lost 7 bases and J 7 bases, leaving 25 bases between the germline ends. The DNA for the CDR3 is TGTGCCAGCAACACCCTCGTAGACAGTTTGGTGTTTGAAAAACTGTTTTTT. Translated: CASNTLVDSLVFEKLFF.

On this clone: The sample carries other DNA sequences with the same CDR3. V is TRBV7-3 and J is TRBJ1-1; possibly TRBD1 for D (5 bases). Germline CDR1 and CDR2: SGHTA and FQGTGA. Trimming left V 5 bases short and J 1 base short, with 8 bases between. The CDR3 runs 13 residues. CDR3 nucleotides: TGTGCCAGCAGCCTTCAGGGGAACACTGAAGCTTTCTTT. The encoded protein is CASSLQGNTEAFF.

In nucleotides, the CDR3 is TGTGCCAGTAGTATTTCGGAGACCCAGTACTTC. Encoded protein: CASSISETQYF. The genes are TRBV19 and TRBJ2-5, with D hard to call. With 3 bases removed from V and 5 bases from J, the gap between germline ends came to 4 bases. The CDR3 extends over 11 amino acids. Germline loops: CDR1 LNHDA, CDR2 SQIVND (reference sequence).

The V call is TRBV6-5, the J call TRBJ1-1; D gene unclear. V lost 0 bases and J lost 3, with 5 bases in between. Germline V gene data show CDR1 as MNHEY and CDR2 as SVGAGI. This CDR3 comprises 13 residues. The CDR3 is CASSYSRDTEAFF. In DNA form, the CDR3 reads TGTGCCAGCAGTTACTCGAGAGACACTGAAGCTTTCTTT.